These 15 T cell receptor beta chains came from one sample sequenced in a study of neoadjuvant anti-PD-1 for oral cavity cancer. Profiled with immunoSEQ multiplex PCR; TCRdb holds only in-frame clones, not every one. The sample has about 15,000 clones, approximately 70% seen once; the top ten hold over 2.5%. The source material was PBMCs, sampled before nivolumab (anti-PD-1) treatment. The receptors come from a person between 35 and 79 years old with oral cavity squamous cell carcinoma.

The rearrangement links TRBV9 to TRBJ2-1; 15 nucleotides line up with TRBD2. V dropped 1 base and J dropped 10; count of bases not matched to a gene: 6. This CDR3 has 16 amino acids. Germline loops: CDR1 SGDLS, CDR2 YYNGEE. This CDR3 reads CASSVTGLAGGREQFF. The CDR3 DNA reads as TGTGCCAGCAGCGTAACCGGACTAGCGGGAGGGCGGGAGCAGTTCTTC.

This chain joins TRBV7-8 and TRBJ2-7, with 7 bases that match TRBD1. The V segment lost 0 bases and the J segment 3 bases; nucleotides outside the gene matches: 5. The CDR3 is 15 amino acids. Germline V gives CDR1 SGHVS, CDR2 FQNEAQ. CDR3 bases: TGTGCCAGCAGCTTAGCCCCCAGGGGGAGCTACGAGCAGTACTTC. It is translated as CASSLAPRGSYEQYF.

In its sample, this clone was seen once. This sequence joins TRBV6-5 and TRBJ2-7; 8 bases are a match to TRBD2. Germline-derived CDR1 and CDR2 are MNHEY and SVGAGI. The CDR3 spans 15 residues. Trimming took 4 bases from V and 5 from J; bases not matched to a gene: 10. The CDR3 DNA reads as TGTGCCAGCAGTTCTCATTCTATAGCGGGAAACGAGCAGTACTTC. Translated: CASSSHSIAGNEQYF.

This rearrangement joins TRBV25-1 to TRBJ1-5; D is possibly TRBD1 (5 bases). The CDR3 consists of 14 residues. Germline CDR1 and CDR2: MGHDK and SYGVNS. Deletions cut 4 bases from V and 3 bases from J, with 10 bases between. CDR3 nucleotide sequence: TGTGCCAGCAGTGGTGACGGGGCCAATCAGCCCCAGCATTTT. The encoded protein is CASSGDGANQPQHF. The full variable domain, completed using reference TRBV25-1 and TRBJ1-5, is EADIYQTPRYLVIGTGKKITLECSQTMGHDKMYWYQQDPGMELHLIHYSYGVNSTEKGDLSSESTVSRIRTEHFPLTLESARPSHTSQYLCASSGDGANQPQHFGDGTRLSIL.

V gene TRBV5-1 combines with J gene TRBJ1-1, with 8 bases fitting TRBD1. V dropped 4 bases and J dropped 4; count of bases not matched to a gene: 9. The germline gives CDR1 SGHRS, CDR2 YFSETQ. This CDR3 comprises 15 residues. The CDR3 region is CASSTAGGRGTEAFF. CDR3 DNA sequence: TGCGCCAGCAGCACCGCAGGGGGCAGGGGCACTGAAGCTTTCTTT.

The chain employs TRBV9 and TRBJ2-5, with D tentatively TRBD2 (5 bases). CDR3 length: 15 amino acids. V lost 3 bases, J lost 2 bases, and 14 bases lay in between. Germline CDR1 SGDLS, CDR2 YYNGEE. CDR3 DNA: TGTGCCAGCAGCGCATGGGGAGTCCATCAAGAGACCCAGTACTTC. It yields the protein CASSAWGVHQETQYF.

The count of this clone is one. This chain links TRBV7-2 with TRBJ2-7; TRBD2 aligns across 11 bases. The CDR3 is 18 residues long. Germline lookup yields CDR1 SGHTA and CDR2 FQGNSA. V lost 2 bases, J lost 0 bases, and 9 bases stayed unmatched. The CDR3 DNA reads TGTGCCAGCAGCTTACGGCCTAGCGGGAGGTCAAGCTCCTACGAGCAGTACTTC. This codes for CASSLRPSGRSSSYEQYF. The full variable domain, in which reference TRBV7-2 and TRBJ2-7 provide the parts outside the CDR3, is GAGVSQSPSNKVTEKGKDVELRCDPISGHTALYWYRQSLGQGLEFLIYFQGNSAPDKSGLPSDRFSAERTGGSVSTLTIQRTQQEDSAVYLCASSLRPSGRSSSYEQYFGPGTRLTVT.

This clone was detected only a few times. The rearrangement links TRBV14 to TRBJ1-1; D is possibly TRBD1 (5 bases). V was shortened by 4 bases and J by 7 bases, with 16 bases between the two germline ends. The CDR3 covers 14 residues. In germline, CDR1 is SGHDN, CDR2 FVKESK. The CDR3 loop reads CASSLRGGVGEAFF. Here the CDR3 DNA reads TGTGCCAGCAGCCTTCGGGGGGGAGTTGGTGAAGCTTTCTTT.

This chain links TRBV7-9 with TRBJ2-2, with 11 positions matching TRBD2. CDR3 size: 15 residues. J gave up 6 bases and V 4 bases, and 4 bases lay outside the gene matches. Per the germline V gene, CDR1 is SEHNR and CDR2 is FQNEAQ (reference sequence). The CDR3 DNA reads as TGTGCCAGCAGCTCGGGACTAGCGGCTGCCGGGGAGCTGTTTTTT. It encodes CASSSGLAAAGELFF.

The genes are TRBV7-9 and TRBJ1-5; 9 bases are a match to TRBD1. Trimming took 4 bases from V and 6 from J; bases not matched to a gene: 7. Germline lookup yields CDR1 SEHNR and CDR2 FQNEAQ (reference sequence). This CDR3 contains 15 residues. The CDR3 reads CASSSSGQGAQPQHF. The CDR3 DNA reads TGTGCCAGCAGCTCCTCGGGACAGGGAGCTCAGCCCCAGCATTTT.

CDR3 region: CSTSGAYEQYF. For the CDR3, the DNA is TGCAGCACCAGCGGGGCATACGAGCAGTACTTC. The chain has TRBV20-1 and TRBJ2-7, with 7 bases lining up with TRBD2. Germline lookup yields CDR1 DFQATT and CDR2 SNEGSKA (reference sequence). The CDR3 extends over 11 amino acids.

A few counts support this clone. The rearrangement links TRBV2 to TRBJ1-5; 7 nucleotides line up with TRBD1. The V and J ends lost 6 bases and 3 bases, in that order; junction bases with no gene match: 2. Looked up from germline, CDR1 is SNHLY and CDR2 is FYNNEI. This CDR3 spans 13 amino acids. The CDR3 DNA reads TGTGCCAGCAGGGGACAGTTCAATCAGCCCCAGCATTTT. Protein product: CASRGQFNQPQHF. The full variable domain, completed using reference TRBV2 and TRBJ1-5, is EPEVTQTPSHQVTQMGQEVILRCVPISNHLYFYWYRQILGQKVEFLVSFYNNEISEKSEIFDDQFSVERPDGSNFTLKIRSTKLEDSAMYFCASRGQFNQPQHFGDGTRLSIL.

The gene calls are TRBV10-2 and TRBJ1-1, with D perhaps TRBD1 (5 bases). The germline CDR1 and CDR2 sequences are WSHSY and SAAADI. The V end was cut by 6 bases, the J end by 2 bases, with 10 bases between. This CDR3 contains 13 residues. DNA for the CDR3: TGCGCCAGCAGAAGGGGAGACAACACTGAAGCTTTCTTT. Residues: CASRRGDNTEAFF.

The chain is built from TRBV6-1 and TRBJ1-2, with a possible D match to TRBD1 (5 bases). The CDR3 is 13 residues long. Germline loops: CDR1 MNHNS, CDR2 SASEGT. The V end lost 4 bases, the J end lost 5 bases, and 11 bases lay between the germline ends. As DNA, the CDR3 is TGTGCCAGCAGTGTTGGGGGGAGGTATGGCTACACCTTC. This sequence encodes CASSVGGRYGYTF.

The chain links TRBV6-5 to TRBJ2-1, with TRBD1 as a possible D gene (8 bases). This CDR3 has 15 amino acids. V was cut by 4 bases and J by 10 bases, with 20 bases left in between. CDR1 is MNHEY and CDR2 is SVGAGI in the germline V gene. CDR3 protein: CASSSGGRGREEQFF. The DNA for the CDR3 is TGTGCCAGCAGTTCCGGCGGCAGGGGGCGGGAGGAGCAGTTCTTC.